This T cell receptor (beta chain) is drawn from a study of vaccination effects on CD4 cells after COVID-19. Overall study context: Vaccination followed sampling of two convalescent patients by 16 days and one week respectively.

The repertoire was sequenced with immunoSEQ multiplex PCR; TCRdb's copy has only in-frame clones and lacks some. The table has fewer than 40,000 clones, 65% to 75% seen once. Germline CDR1 MNHNY, CDR2 SVGAGI (reference sequence). The V end lost 7 bases, the J end lost 2 bases, and 10 bases lay between the germline ends. There are 13 residues in the CDR3. As to this clone: The antigen is not known.

ViraFEST used viral peptide pools to expand antigen-specific CD4+ T cells before sequencing. Subsequent to a culture period of 10 days, CD4+ T cells were isolated. A positive SARS-CoV-2 PCR test fell between March and December 2020. The source of this sequence is a human donor who had a prior SARS-CoV-2 infection. Source: CD4+ T cells from PBMCs cultured with a peptide pool, taken before COVID-19 vaccination. The chain carries TRBV6-6 and TRBJ2-3; maybe TRBD2 (5 bases). CDR3 in amino acids: CASKDDYTDTQYF. In DNA form, the CDR3 reads TGTGCCAGCAAAGATGACTACACAGATACGCAGTATTTT.